These 19 T cell receptor beta chains were sequenced from one sample in a study of shared clonotypes between healthy human individuals. Sequencing was performed with immunoSEQ multiplex PCR; in TCRdb, only in-frame clones are kept and a portion is missing. The sample holds about 980,000 clones; over 75% are singletons and the top ten take approximately 1.5%. Sequencing was carried out using memory CD4+ T cells sorted from blood. Specified subset: CD45RA-negative fraction. These receptors all come from a young man in good health.

The chain joins TRBV18 to TRBJ1-2; possible D gene TRBD1, 5 bases. Trimming pared 3 bases from V and 4 bases from J, leaving 15 bases between. CDR1 and CDR2 from the germline V gene are KGHSH and LQKENI. This CDR3 comprises 15 residues. Written as DNA, the CDR3 is TGTGCCAGCTCACCCCAAGGAGGGGTGGGCTATGGCTACACCTTC. This encodes CASSPQGGVGYGYTF.

The chain joins TRBV2 to TRBJ2-7; 7 positions match TRBD1. CDR1 is SNHLY and CDR2 is FYNNEI in the germline V gene. The V gene end was trimmed by 9 bases and the J gene end by 1 base; junction bases not matched to a gene: 6. The CDR3 is 13 amino acids. CDR3 protein: CASCDRASYEQYF. In DNA form, the CDR3 reads TGTGCCAGTTGCGACAGGGCTTCCTACGAGCAGTACTTC.

With respect to this clone: This CDR3 is also generated by other DNA sequences in the sample. The chain carries TRBV29-1 and TRBJ2-5, with TRBD1 matching over 7 bases. Trimming at V came to 6 bases and at J to 2 bases, leaving 6 bases not matched to a gene. Germline loops: CDR1 SQVTM, CDR2 ANQGSEA. The CDR3 loop spans 13 amino acids. CDR3 sequence (DNA): TGCAGCGTCGCCGGGACAGCTCAAGAGACCCAGTACTTC. This encodes CSVAGTAQETQYF.

The chain has TRBV27 and TRBJ1-3; tentatively, D is TRBD1 (6 bases). The CDR3 sequence is 14 residues long. V was pared by 8 bases and J by 4 bases, with 15 bases between. Germline CDR1 is MNHEY and CDR2 is SMNVEV (reference sequence). The CDR3 coding sequence is TGTGCCAGCCCGACAGGACCAAAGGGAAACACCATATATTTT. Translated: CASPTGPKGNTIYF.

CDR3 loop: CAGRLYSDNTEAFF. CDR3 bases: TGTGCCGGGCGCCTATATAGCGATAACACTGAAGCTTTCTTT. This chain connects TRBV30 to TRBJ1-1; no firm D call. The V end lost 8 bases, the J end lost 2 bases, and 18 bases lay between the germline ends. The germline V gene has CDR1 GTSNPN and CDR2 SVGIG (reference sequence). The length of the CDR3 is 14 residues.

The V and J genes are TRBV7-6 and TRBJ2-7; no firm D call. The germline CDR1 and CDR2 sequences are SGHVS and FNYEAQ. The V end was cut by 5 bases, the J end by 6 bases, with 8 bases between. CDR3 length: 11 residues. For the CDR3, the DNA is TGTGCCAGCAGCCCTGATCGCGAGCAGTACTTC. It translates to CASSPDREQYF.

The CDR3 DNA is TGTGCCAGCTCCCCTAATCAGGGGAACTATGGCTACACCTTC. Translating it yields CASSPNQGNYGYTF. The chain couples TRBV30 to TRBJ1-2, with D possibly TRBD1 on 6 matching bases. The CDR3 runs to 14 residues. The V end was cut by 8 bases, the J end by 2 bases, with 18 bases between. Germline CDR1 GTSNPN, CDR2 SVGIG (reference sequence).

CDR3 residues: CASSPQSAPPDLPYEQYF. CDR3 nucleotides: TGTGCCAGCAGCCCTCAGTCCGCACCGCCGGACCTTCCCTACGAGCAGTACTTC. V is TRBV5-6 and J is TRBJ2-7; D is uncertain. Trimming left V 4 bases short and J 2 bases short, with 25 bases between. The CDR3 loop spans 18 amino acids. Germline V gene sequence: CDR1 SGHDT, CDR2 YYEEEE.

Only a few counts were recorded for this clone. This specimen includes other DNA sequences encoding the same CDR3. The chain couples TRBV6-5 to TRBJ1-5, with D unresolved. V was pared by 0 bases and J by 4 bases, with 7 bases between. Germline V lookup: CDR1 MNHEY, CDR2 SVGAGI. CDR3 size: 14 residues. The CDR3 loop reads CASSYSGVNQPQHF. The CDR3 DNA follows: TGTGCCAGCAGTTACTCAGGAGTTAATCAGCCCCAGCATTTT.

The sample holds one count of this clone. This chain links TRBV7-3 with TRBJ1-5; D is uncertain. The CDR3 is 13 residues long. Trimming shortened V by 0 bases and J by 6 bases, and 6 bases separated the two germline ends. Per the germline V gene, CDR1 is SGHTA and CDR2 is FQGTGA. The CDR3 DNA reads as TGTGCCAGCAGCTTAACGTCGGGTCAGCCCCAGCATTTT. It translates to CASSLTSGQPQHF.

The gene calls are TRBV19 and TRBJ2-3; 7 positions match TRBD1. Per germline, CDR1 LNHDA and CDR2 SQIVND (reference sequence). The CDR3 length is 15 residues. V shed 5 bases and J 5 bases; nucleotides not matched to a gene: 10. Here the CDR3 reads CASSRRQGEGDTQYF. The CDR3 DNA reads as TGTGCCAGTAGTCGAAGACAGGGTGAAGGAGATACGCAGTATTTT.

The rearrangement uses TRBV18 and TRBJ2-1, with 7 bases aligning to TRBD2. Germline CDR1 reads KGHSH; CDR2 reads LQKENI. The CDR3 loop spans 11 amino acids. The V segment lost 4 bases and the J segment 10 bases; nucleotides outside the gene matches: 1. The CDR3 loop is CASSLRGEQFF. CDR3 sequence (DNA): TGTGCCAGCTCACTGCGGGGGGAGCAGTTCTTC.

A few counts support this clone. V gene TRBV5-6 combines with J gene TRBJ1-2, with no clear D. Germline CDR1 is SGHDT and CDR2 is YYEEEE. The germline V and J ends were trimmed by 7 bases and 7 bases, with 17 bases remaining between them. The CDR3 runs 13 residues. This CDR3 reads CASFQWNDGGYTF. In DNA form, the CDR3 reads TGTGCCAGCTTTCAGTGGAACGATGGTGGCTACACCTTC.

V is TRBV5-5 and J is TRBJ2-1; no clear D gene. V was cut by 4 bases and J by 0 bases, with 17 bases left in between. The germline V gene encodes CDR1 SGHKS and CDR2 YYEKEE (reference sequence). CDR3 size: 17 residues. The CDR3, as DNA: TGTGCCAGCAGCCCGCTTTCCGTGCGTAGCTCCTACAATGAGCAGTTCTTC. This sequence encodes CASSPLSVRSSYNEQFF.

In the case of this clone: Other DNA sequences in this sample translate to the same CDR3. This chain uses TRBV6-1 with TRBJ1-2; D may be TRBD1 (6 bases). The CDR3 is made up of 14 amino acids. Deletions cut 6 bases from V and 1 base from J, with 12 bases between. Per germline, CDR1 MNHNS and CDR2 SASEGT. CDR3 in DNA: TGTGCCAGCAGCGAGGGGGGCAGTAACTATGGCTACACCTTC. This gives the protein CASSEGGSNYGYTF.

This clone was seen only a few times. This rearrangement joins TRBV7-8 to TRBJ1-5, with D possibly matching TRBD1 (5 bases). V lost 3 bases to trimming and J lost 1 base, with 13 bases between them. The length of the CDR3 is 16 residues. Germline CDR1 reads SGHVS; CDR2 reads FQNEAQ. This CDR3 reads CASSFAGTWSNQPQHF. CDR3 bases: TGTGCCAGCAGCTTCGCCGGGACCTGGAGCAATCAGCCCCAGCATTTT.

About this clone itself: Other DNA sequences in the sample encode the same CDR3. This chain uses TRBV5-1 with TRBJ2-5; 8 bases align to TRBD2. Germline CDR1 and CDR2: SGHRS and YFSETQ. CDR3 length: 14 amino acids. Trimming at V came to 4 bases and at J to 2 bases, leaving 4 bases not matched to a gene. CDR3: CASSPTSGQETQYF. CDR3 nucleotides: TGCGCCAGCAGCCCCACTAGCGGACAAGAGACCCAGTACTTC.

The genes are TRBV7-6 and TRBJ2-7, with 7 bases identical to TRBD1. V dropped 5 bases and J dropped 0; count of bases not matched to a gene: 7. The germline gives CDR1 SGHVS, CDR2 FNYEAQ. The CDR3 runs 15 residues. The CDR3 loop reads CASSTGQESSYEQYF. The CDR3 nucleotides read TGTGCCAGCAGCACCGGACAGGAGAGCTCCTACGAGCAGTACTTC.

The rearrangement joins TRBV5-1 to TRBJ1-1; no firm D call. The CDR3 is made up of 14 amino acids. Germline CDR1 is SGHRS and CDR2 is YFSETQ. Trimming removed 3 bases at V and 1 base at J, with 10 bases between. The CDR3, as DNA: TGCGCCAGCAGCTCTGGACTGACGAACACTGAAGCTTTCTTT. Translated, it gives CASSSGLTNTEAFF.